This is a list of T cell receptor beta chains from one sample in a study of CD8+ T cells in alopecia areata. TCRdb's table, derived via immunoSEQ multiplex PCR, lists solely in-frame clones and lacks some. The table shows some 160,000 clones, with approximately 60% occurring only once. Sample: CD8+ T cells sorted from blood. The source is a human donor in good health. The CDR3 runs from the conserved cysteine through the conserved F or W. The D gene is left open where the match is weak. Only part of the rows carry a size: once, few, many, or a class if the clone is expanded.

CDR3 | DNA | D | J | V | size
CSVWGGAAGPKLAGAPNEQFF | TGCAGCGTCTGGGGTGGGGCGGCTGGGCCCAAACTAGCGGGAGCCCCCAATGAGCAGTTCTTC | TRBD2 | TRBJ2-1 | TRBV29-1 | .
CASNGDPGSYEQYF | TGTGCCAGCAATGGTGACCCGGGAAGCTACGAGCAGTACTTC | . | TRBJ2-7 | TRBV2 | .
CASSLAWERVGNIQYF | TGTGCCAGCAGTTTGGCCTGGGAGCGGGTCGGGAACATTCAGTACTTC | . | TRBJ2-4 | TRBV28 | few
CASSFYRGDEQFF | TGTGCCAGCAGCTTCTACAGGGGGGATGAGCAGTTCTTC | TRBD1 | TRBJ2-1 | TRBV13 | .
CASSQPGQGANEQFF | TGCGCCAGCAGCCAGCCGGGACAGGGGGCAAATGAGCAGTTCTTC | TRBD1 | TRBJ2-1 | TRBV4-1 | .
CSVETLGGEQYF | TGCAGCGTTGAAACTTTAGGAGGCGAGCAGTACTTC | . | TRBJ2-7 | TRBV29-1 | once
CASRQMETQYF | TGTGCCAGCAGACAGATGGAGACCCAGTACTTC | . | TRBJ2-5 | TRBV11-2 | .
CASSYGPVDEQYF | TGTGCCAGCAGTTACGGACCAGTCGACGAGCAGTACTTC | . | TRBJ2-7 | TRBV6-5 | .
CAWSTGTGGHNEQFF | TGTGCCTGGAGCACAGGGACGGGGGGTCACAATGAGCAGTTCTTC | . | TRBJ2-1 | TRBV30 | .
CASSYSGSNQPQHF | TGTGCCAGCAGCTACTCGGGGAGCAATCAGCCCCAGCATTTT | . | TRBJ1-5 | TRBV5-6 | .
CASSLFLGGPGEFF | TGTGCCAGCAGTTTATTCTTGGGAGGGCCTGGTGAGTTCTTC | TRBD2 | TRBJ2-1 | TRBV27 | .
CASTSGGRLETQYF | TGTGCCAGCACTAGCGGGGGGCGTTTGGAGACCCAGTACTTC | TRBD2 | TRBJ2-5 | TRBV14 | .
CASSSGSGYEQYF | TGTGCCAGCAGCTCCGGGAGCGGGTACGAGCAGTACTTC | . | TRBJ2-7 | TRBV5-6 | .
CASSITGSSYEQYF | TGTGCCAGCAGCATAACAGGGAGCTCCTACGAGCAGTACTTC | . | TRBJ2-7 | TRBV5-6 | .
CASSRYGSGSFEQYF | TGTGCCAGCAGTCGCTATGGCTCAGGGAGTTTCGAGCAGTACTTC | . | TRBJ2-7 | TRBV28 | .
CASSVGPGGWTDTQYF | TGTGCCAGCAGCGTAGGTCCGGGCGGGTGGACAGATACGCAGTATTTT | . | TRBJ2-3 | TRBV9 | .
CASGTSMNTEAFF | TGTGCCAGCGGGACGTCGATGAACACTGAAGCTTTCTTT | . | TRBJ1-1 | TRBV19 | once
CASTGQGMDQPQHF | TGTGCCAGCACCGGACAGGGGATGGATCAGCCCCAGCATTTT | TRBD1 | TRBJ1-5 | TRBV2 | .
CASSFGSSYEQYF | TGTGCCAGCAGTTTTGGAAGCTCCTACGAGCAGTACTTC | . | TRBJ2-7 | TRBV28 | few
CASSPGILGAQETQYF | TGTGCCAGCAGTCCGGGAATTTTGGGGGCACAAGAGACCCAGTACTTC | . | TRBJ2-5 | TRBV28 | once
CASSAPYNEQFF | TGTGCCAGCAGCGCTCCCTACAATGAGCAGTTCTTC | . | TRBJ2-1 | TRBV9 | few